Below are 10 T cell receptor beta chains sequenced from a single sample in a study of monozygotic twins with inflammatory bowel disease. From its re-call of the 5' RACE reads, TCRdb lists each CDR3 protein once, without DNA. The sample has over 90,000 distinct CDR3 sequences. Sequencing was performed on blood. The source of these receptors is a human donor with ulcerative colitis or Crohn's disease, or a healthy co-twin of an affected twin (not recorded which).

The chain carries TRBV6-5 and TRBJ2-5. This CDR3 contains 15 residues. CDR1 and CDR2 (germline): MNHEY, SVGAGI. The CDR3 protein is CASSYSLGQQETQYF.

The gene calls are TRBV5-4 and TRBJ2-1; as DNA is missing, the TRBD1 call by TCRdb cannot be tested. The CDR3 is 14 residues long. Germline lookup yields CDR1 SGHNT and CDR2 YYREEE (reference sequence). The CDR3 sequence is CASSSWTGQWEQFF.

The chain recombines TRBV25-1 with TRBJ2-3. The CDR3 runs 11 residues. The germline CDR1 and CDR2 sequences are MGHDK and SYGVNS. CDR3 region: CASSDRDTQYF.

The chain has TRBV12-3 or TRBV12-4 and TRBJ2-3. The CDR3 extends over 13 amino acids. The CDR3 spells CASSRTSADTQYF.

This sequence joins TRBV29-1 and TRBJ2-2; lacking DNA, the TRBD2 call made by TCRdb goes unchecked. Germline loops: CDR1 SQVTM, CDR2 ANQGSEA. CDR3 length equals 16 residues. This CDR3 is CSVQPELAGPTGELFF.

CDR3 sequence: CASSHDWDRDRTDTQYF. V is TRBV4-3 and J is TRBJ2-3; TCRdb's assignment of TRBD1 cannot be checked, as there is no DNA. Germline CDR1 is LGHNA and CDR2 is YSLEER. The CDR3 sequence is 17 residues long.

The chain couples TRBV4-3 to TRBJ1-1. Looked up from germline, CDR1 is LGHNA and CDR2 is YSLEER. The CDR3 is made up of 15 amino acids. CDR3 in amino acids: CASSQDPSHHTEAFF.

The rearrangement joins TRBV7-9 to TRBJ1-5; the D call of TRBD1 rests on TCRdb alone, since no DNA is present to check it. The CDR3 is 15 amino acids. CDR1 is SEHNR and CDR2 is FQNEAQ in the germline V gene (reference sequence). This chain's CDR3 is CASSRTGGFNQPQHF.

This chain links TRBV5-6 with TRBJ2-1; the TRBD1 assignment by TCRdb is unverifiable without DNA. The CDR3 has 14 amino acids. CDR1 is SGHDT and CDR2 is YYEEEE in the germline V gene. The CDR3 is CASSWPTGGVEQFF. The full variable domain, in which reference TRBV5-6 and TRBJ2-1 provide the parts outside the CDR3, is DAGVTQSPTHLIKTRGQQVTLRCSPKSGHDTVSWYQQALGQGPQFIFQYYEEEERQRGNFPDRFSGHQFPNYSSELNVNALLLGDSALYLCASSWPTGGVEQFFGPGTRLTVL.

This rearrangement joins TRBV6-1 to TRBJ1-4. This CDR3 region has 16 residues. Germline V gene lookup returns CDR1 MNHNS and CDR2 SASEGT. CDR3: CASRTPRGQSNEKLFF.